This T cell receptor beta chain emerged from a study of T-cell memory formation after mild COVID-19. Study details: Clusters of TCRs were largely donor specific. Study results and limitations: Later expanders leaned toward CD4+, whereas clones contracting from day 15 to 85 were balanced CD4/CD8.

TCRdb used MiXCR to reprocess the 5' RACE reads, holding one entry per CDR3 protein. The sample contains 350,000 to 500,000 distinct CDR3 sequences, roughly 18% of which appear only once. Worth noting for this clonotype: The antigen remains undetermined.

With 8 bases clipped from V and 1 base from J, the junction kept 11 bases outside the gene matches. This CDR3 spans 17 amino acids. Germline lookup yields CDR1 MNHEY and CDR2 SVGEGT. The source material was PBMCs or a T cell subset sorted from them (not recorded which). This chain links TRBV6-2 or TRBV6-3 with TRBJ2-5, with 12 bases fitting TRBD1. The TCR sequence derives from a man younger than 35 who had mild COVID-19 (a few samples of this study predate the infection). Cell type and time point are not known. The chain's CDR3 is CASGHPAGQGAQETQYF. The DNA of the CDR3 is TGTGCCAGCGGCCACCCCGCGGGACAGGGGGCCCAAGAGACCCAGTACTTC.